These 25 T cell receptor beta chains were all obtained from the same sample, sequenced in a study of identical twins. MiXCR, run by TCRdb on the 5' RACE reads, gives a single entry per CDR3 protein. The table lists roughly 1,500,000 distinct CDR3 sequences, 25% to 35% of them singletons. Specimen: cord blood. These receptors originate from a newborn girl in good health.

This clonotype was counted only a few times. The DNA of the CDR3 is TGCGCCAGCAGCCATAGGACTAGCGGGACAGATACGCAGTATTTT. Protein: CASSHRTSGTDTQYF. V and J are TRBV4-1 and TRBJ2-3; 11 nucleotides align to TRBD2. Germline CDR1 is MGHRA and CDR2 is YSYEKL. The CDR3 length is 15 residues. The J segment lost 3 bases and the V segment lost 3 bases, leaving 2 bases of the junction unmatched.

This clonotype was observed a handful of times. The V call is TRBV27, the J call TRBJ2-7; 7 bases fit TRBD1. Germline V gene data show CDR1 as MNHEY and CDR2 as SMNVEV (reference sequence). V shed 3 bases, J shed 6 bases, and the junction held 2 bases outside the gene matches. The CDR3 length is 12 residues. The DNA for the CDR3 is TGTGCCAGCAGTTTCTACAGGGGCGAGCAGTACTTC. Encoded protein: CASSFYRGEQYF.

This sequence joins TRBV19 and TRBJ1-2, with a possible D match to TRBD1 (5 bases). Trimming cost V 3 bases and J 6 bases, with 20 bases left between them. The CDR3 is 16 amino acids. Germline V gene data show CDR1 as LNHDA and CDR2 as SQIVND (reference sequence). The chain's CDR3 is CASSINGGSNRDGYTF. The CDR3 bases are TGTGCCAGTAGTATTAACGGGGGGAGTAATAGGGATGGCTACACCTTC. Full variable domain (outside the CDR3, taken from reference TRBV19 and TRBJ1-2): DGGITQSPKYLFRKEGQNVTLSCEQNLNHDAMYWYRQDPGQGLRLIYYSQIVNDFQKGDIAEGYSVSREKKESFPLTVTSAQKNPTAFYLCASSINGGSNRDGYTFGSGTRLTVV.

This clonotype came up a few times. The chain combines TRBV20-1 with TRBJ2-3; D is undetermined. The V end was cut by 1 base, the J end by 2 bases, with 16 bases between. The CDR3 length is 16 residues. Germline-derived CDR1 and CDR2 are DFQATT and SNEGSKA (reference sequence). CDR3 residues: CSARVPFLLPTDTQYF. The DNA for the CDR3 is TGCAGTGCTAGAGTTCCTTTTTTGTTACCCACAGATACGCAGTATTTT.

The CDR3 DNA reads as TGTGCCAGCAGTTCCGAGGGCTTGCGAAATTCACCCCTCCACTTT. As protein: CASSSEGLRNSPLHF. This chain uses TRBV6-5 with TRBJ1-6; no clear D. Trimming left V 4 bases short and J 7 bases short, with 14 bases between. The CDR3 contains 15 residues. Germline V lookup: CDR1 MNHEY, CDR2 SVGAGI.

This clonotype was detected only a few times. The chain recombines TRBV6-6 with TRBJ1-5, with 7 bases lining up with TRBD1. Trimming removed 4 bases from V and 5 bases from J; junction bases left unmatched: 8. This CDR3 comprises 15 residues. Germline V CDR1 and CDR2: MNHNY, SVGAGI (reference sequence). Here the CDR3 DNA reads TGTGCCAGCAGTTCCTTTGACAGGGACTATCAGCCCCAGCATTTT. It translates to CASSSFDRDYQPQHF.

As to this clonotype: It may be a read error: a sequence one base away is much more abundant. The V call is TRBV29-1, the J call TRBJ2-7; TRBD2 matches 12 bases. Looked up from germline, CDR1 is SQVTM and CDR2 is ANQGSEA. This CDR3 has 16 amino acids. V lost 4 bases and J lost 7; bases outside the gene matches: 14. This CDR3 is CSVAGIGTSGRNEQYF. Written as DNA, the CDR3 is TGCAGCGTTGCGGGTATAGGGACTAGCGGGCGCAATGAGCAGTACTTC.

The chain is built from TRBV12-3 or TRBV12-4 and TRBJ2-1, with 9 bases lining up with TRBD2. V was clipped by 7 bases and J by 5 bases; unmatched bases: 12. CDR3 length equals 16 residues. This CDR3 is CASTLDRTSVNNEQFF. The CDR3 region has the DNA TGTGCCAGCACCCTAGATAGGACTAGCGTCAACAATGAGCAGTTCTTC.

This clonotype was detected a few times. J is TRBJ1-1 and V is TRBV5-1, with a tentative D call TRBD1 (6 bases). The germline V gene has CDR1 SGHRS and CDR2 YFSETQ. The CDR3 is 13 residues long. V shed 2 bases and J shed 4 bases, with 9 bases lying between them. The CDR3 reads CASSFGGPTEAFF. The DNA for the CDR3 is TGCGCCAGCAGCTTTGGGGGGCCCACTGAAGCTTTCTTT.

The rearrangement links TRBV7-2 to TRBJ1-5, with D tentatively TRBD1 (5 bases). Trimming took 6 bases from V and 2 from J, leaving 14 bases between them. The length of the CDR3 is 15 residues. Germline CDR1 is SGHTA and CDR2 is FQGNSA. In DNA, the CDR3 is TGTGCCAGCAGTAAAAGTGGGGGGGGCAATCAGCCCCAGCATTTT. Translated, it gives CASSKSGGGNQPQHF.

This clonotype was counted a single time. The chain couples TRBV7-2 to TRBJ1-1; 8 nucleotides align to TRBD1. The CDR3 length is 14 residues. Looked up from germline, CDR1 is SGHTA and CDR2 is FQGNSA. With 5 bases clipped from V and 5 bases from J, the junction kept 7 bases outside the gene matches. This chain's CDR3 is CASSPYRGETEAFF. CDR3 DNA: TGTGCCAGCAGCCCTTACAGGGGGGAGACTGAAGCTTTCTTT.

This chain connects TRBV5-4 to TRBJ2-3, with 7 bases identical to TRBD2. The ends lost 7 bases at V and 4 bases at J; junction bases unmatched: 15. The CDR3 runs to 16 residues. CDR1 is SGHNT and CDR2 is YYREEE in the germline V gene (reference sequence). CDR3 loop: CASRSLGGKVPDTQYF. The CDR3 bases are TGTGCCAGCCGATCCCTCGGGGGGAAGGTCCCAGATACGCAGTATTTT.

The CDR3 protein is CSASHASVGTDTQYF. The CDR3 DNA sequence: TGCAGTGCTAGTCATGCTTCCGTCGGCACAGATACGCAGTATTTT. The chain is built from TRBV20-1 and TRBJ2-3; D is unresolved. CDR3 length: 15 amino acids. With 3 bases removed from V and 1 base from J, the gap between germline ends came to 14 bases. Germline V lookup: CDR1 DFQATT, CDR2 SNEGSKA (reference sequence).

This chain joins TRBV20-1 and TRBJ2-2; 8 bases map to TRBD2. The CDR3 length is 17 residues. V trimming: 1 base; J trimming: 5 bases; junction bases outside the gene matches: 12. The germline gives CDR1 DFQATT, CDR2 SNEGSKA (reference sequence). The CDR3: CSARVNVGVAGTGELFF. CDR3 DNA sequence: TGCAGTGCTAGAGTCAATGTTGGGGTAGCGGGAACCGGGGAGCTGTTTTTT.

This chain uses TRBV7-2 with TRBJ1-3; perhaps TRBD1 as D (5 bases). V gave up 3 bases and J gave up 1 base, with 13 bases separating them. CDR1 SGHTA and CDR2 FQGNSA come from the germline V gene. The CDR3 covers 16 residues. The CDR3 DNA sequence: TGTGCCAGCAGCTTTCAGGGACTGGGGTCTGGAAACACCATATATTTT. Its protein is CASSFQGLGSGNTIYF.

J is TRBJ2-7 and V is TRBV10-3; a possible D gene is TRBD2 (5 bases). CDR1 is ENHRY, CDR2 SYGVKD, per germline. The V and J ends lost 5 bases and 2 bases respectively, with 10 bases between them. The CDR3 is made up of 13 amino acids. CDR3 in amino acids: CAISPTTTYEQYF. The CDR3 nucleotides are TGTGCCATCAGTCCAACGACTACCTACGAGCAGTACTTC.

This clonotype was observed many times. This chain links TRBV7-2 with TRBJ2-7; D ambiguous. Trimming pared 5 bases from V and 4 bases from J, leaving 9 bases between. This CDR3 is 12 amino acids long. Germline V gene data show CDR1 as SGHTA and CDR2 as FQGNSA. CDR3 nucleotides: TGTGCCAGCAGCCTAATGAAATACGAGCAGTACTTC. It specifies CASSLMKYEQYF.

This clonotype turned up a few times. V gene TRBV27 combines with J gene TRBJ2-1; 7 bases fit TRBD1. The CDR3 is 15 amino acids. Germline CDR1 MNHEY, CDR2 SMNVEV (reference sequence). V lost 3 bases, J lost 5 bases, and 7 bases stayed unmatched. In DNA, the CDR3 is TGTGCCAGCAGTTTGGGGGACAGCTGGAACAATGAGCAGTTCTTC. Its protein is CASSLGDSWNNEQFF.

V usage is TRBV20-1 and J usage is TRBJ2-4; the D gene is possibly TRBD1 (5 bases). V lost 6 bases to trimming and J lost 7 bases, with 13 bases between them. Per germline, CDR1 DFQATT and CDR2 SNEGSKA (reference sequence). This CDR3 is 12 amino acids long. The CDR3 loop reads CSAPADSNIQYF. The CDR3 DNA sequence: TGCAGTGCCCCGGCCGACAGTAACATTCAGTACTTC.

This clonotype was seen a handful of times. The chain has TRBV4-2 and TRBJ1-5; the match to TRBD1 covers 8 bases. Germline CDR1 and CDR2: LGHNA and YNFKEQ. Trimming cost V 0 bases and J 1 base; bases outside gene matches: 8. The CDR3 length is 18 residues. CDR3 protein: CASSQDTGGGTSNQPQHF. The DNA of the CDR3 is TGTGCCAGCAGCCAAGACACAGGGGGGGGTACGAGCAATCAGCCCCAGCATTTT.

This rearrangement joins TRBV20-1 to TRBJ1-2; D gene unclear. CDR1 is DFQATT, CDR2 SNEGSKA, per germline (reference sequence). CDR3 length: 16 residues. Trimming stripped 0 bases from V and 1 base from J, with 15 bases between. This chain's CDR3 is CSARDGHGGLNYGYTF. CDR3 bases: TGCAGTGCTAGAGATGGCCACGGAGGGCTTAACTATGGCTACACCTTC.

This rearrangement joins TRBV5-1 to TRBJ1-1; D is uncertain. The V gene lost 0 bases and the J gene lost 4 bases, with 10 bases spanning the gap. Germline V CDR1 and CDR2: SGHRS, YFSETQ. The CDR3 runs to 14 residues. Here the CDR3 DNA reads TGCGCCAGCAGCTTGGGGGCGGCCAGCACTGAAGCTTTCTTT. This codes for CASSLGAASTEAFF.

The CDR3 loop is CARPSGTTNIQYF. In nucleotides, the CDR3 is TGCGCCAGGCCCAGCGGGACTACGAACATTCAGTACTTC. This rearrangement joins TRBV4-1 to TRBJ2-7; TRBD2 matches 7 bases. The J call may not be correct, given that the DNA end is closer to TRBJ2-4. The CDR3 is 13 residues long. Germline V lookup: CDR1 MGHRA, CDR2 YSYEKL.

This clonotype was seen more than once but under ten times. This chain connects TRBV10-3 to TRBJ1-1; D possibly corresponds to TRBD1 (6 bases). CDR1 is ENHRY, CDR2 SYGVKD, per germline. V was trimmed by 0 bases and J by 4 bases, leaving 6 bases between them. The CDR3 runs to 13 residues. The CDR3 spells CAISESRGTEAFF. CDR3 DNA: TGTGCCATCAGTGAGTCCAGGGGCACTGAAGCTTTCTTT.

The CDR3 bases are TGTGCCAGCAGCCAAATAGGGATTTTGGCCGGGACAAAAGACACCGGGGAGCTGTTTTTT. Its translation: CASSQIGILAGTKDTGELFF. This rearrangement joins TRBV14 to TRBJ2-2; a possible D gene is TRBD1 (6 bases). Trimming cost V 2 bases and J 3 bases, with 25 bases left between them. The germline V gene has CDR1 SGHDN and CDR2 FVKESK. The CDR3 consists of 20 residues.